The rows below give T cell receptor beta chains drawn from one sample of a study of blood T cell repertoires in COVID-19. Data came from immunoSEQ multiplex PCR; TCRdb stores just in-frame clones and leaves some out. The data hold about 120,000 clones, with 75% to 85% observed a single time. Input material: peripheral blood. These receptors all stem from a woman between 50 and 59 years old with acute or convalescent COVID-19. CDR3s include the opening cysteine and the closing phenylalanine or tryptophan. D genes are given only for firm matches. Clone size appears in some rows only: once, few, many, or a class for an expanded clone.

j_gene,v_gene,d_gene,abundance,CDR3aa,CDR3nt
TRBJ2-1,TRBV6-5,.,.,CASKGGNEQFF,TGTGCCAGTAAAGGGGGAAATGAGCAGTTCTTC
TRBJ1-6,TRBV28,.,.,CASSRDISPLHF,TGTGCCAGCAGTCGGGACATTTCACCCCTCCACTTT
TRBJ2-4,TRBV3-1/TRBV3-2,.,.,CASSHRTELAKNIQYF,TGTGCCAGCAGCCACAGGACAGAACTAGCCAAAAACATTCAGTACTTC
TRBJ2-1,TRBV27,TRBD2,.,CASSLSSGGPINNEQFF,TGTGCCAGCAGTTTATCTAGCGGGGGACCTATAAACAATGAGCAGTTCTTC
TRBJ2-2,TRBV5-8,.,.,CASSTDFAGELFF,TGTGCCAGCAGCACAGATTTCGCCGGGGAGCTGTTTTTT
TRBJ1-1,TRBV5-1,TRBD1,.,CASSLMTGDTEAFF,TGCGCCAGCAGCTTGATGACAGGGGACACTGAAGCTTTCTTT
TRBJ2-7,TRBV28,.,once,CASTPGLISYEQYF,TGTGCCAGCACACCGGGACTTATCTCCTACGAGCAGTACTTC
TRBJ1-2,TRBV7-5,.,.,CARSLRDRGRAFGYTF,TGTGCCAGAAGCTTAAGGGACAGGGGGAGGGCTTTTGGCTACACCTTC
TRBJ1-4,TRBV28,TRBD1,.,CASSSNRQGAPEKLFF,TGTGCCAGCAGTTCGAACAGACAGGGGGCGCCTGAAAAACTGTTTTTT
TRBJ1-1,TRBV7-8,TRBD1,.,CASSPRGQGMDTEAFF,TGTGCCAGCAGCCCTCGAGGACAGGGGATGGACACTGAAGCTTTCTTT
TRBJ1-1,TRBV9,.,.,CASSGGGNTEAFF,TGTGCCAGCAGCGGCGGGGGGAACACTGAAGCTTTCTTT
TRBJ1-5,TRBV7-6,.,.,CASSLLGGQGSNQPQHF,TGTGCCAGCAGCTTATTGGGAGGGCAGGGTTCGAATCAGCCCCAGCATTTT
TRBJ1-2,TRBV19,TRBD1,few,CASIGSAGGGRGYTF,TGTGCCAGTATCGGCAGTGCAGGGGGAGGTCGTGGCTACACCTTC
TRBJ2-5,TRBV2,TRBD1,.,CASSDIGGRARSWETQYF,TGTGCCAGCAGTGATATAGGGGGCCGAGCGAGATCGTGGGAGACCCAGTACTTC
TRBJ1-6,TRBV20-1,.,.,CSASMLSSPGGPNSPLHF,TGCAGTGCTAGTATGTTAAGTTCGCCCGGCGGGCCGAATTCACCCCTCCACTTT
TRBJ1-1,TRBV5-6,TRBD1,.,CASSLVDREAFF,TGTGCCAGCAGCTTGGTTGACAGGGAGGCTTTCTTT
TRBJ1-1,TRBV5-4,TRBD1,.,CASSLPGTGLTEAFF,TGTGCCAGCAGCTTGCCGGGGACAGGGCTCACTGAAGCTTTCTTT
TRBJ2-7,TRBV10-1,TRBD2,.,CASSDMLAATEQYF,TGCGCCAGCAGTGACATGCTAGCGGCTACAGAGCAGTACTTC
TRBJ2-7,TRBV19,TRBD1,.,CASSIVGFRTGVNEQYF,TGTGCCAGTAGTATAGTTGGGTTCAGGACAGGGGTGAACGAGCAGTACTTC
TRBJ2-2,TRBV6-4,TRBD1,.,CASSDSDRVGGELFF,TGTGCCAGCAGTGACTCGGACAGGGTTGGCGGGGAGCTGTTTTTT
TRBJ1-2,TRBV4-1,.,few,CASSQEPPGGFGYGYTF,TGCGCCAGCAGCCAAGAACCTCCGGGAGGGTTTGGCTATGGCTACACCTTC
TRBJ2-3,TRBV28,.,.,CASSSHPSRAESTDTQYF,TGTGCCAGCAGTTCGCATCCGTCTCGCGCCGAAAGCACAGATACGCAGTATTTT
TRBJ2-5,TRBV27,.,once,CASTPTSLGLETQYF,TGTGCCAGCACCCCGACGTCGTTGGGCTTGGAGACCCAGTACTTC
TRBJ2-3,TRBV3-1/TRBV3-2,.,.,CASSPGGDTQYF,TGTGCCAGCAGCCCAGGAGGGGATACGCAGTATTTT
TRBJ2-5,TRBV24-1,TRBD1,.,CATSLTGTGPRQETQYF,TGTGCCACCAGTTTGACCGGGACAGGGCCGCGCCAAGAGACCCAGTACTTC
TRBJ1-2,TRBV28,TRBD1,.,CATGTVYGYTF,TGTGCCACCGGGACAGTCTATGGCTACACCTTC
TRBJ2-4,TRBV7-9,.,once,CASSSASGNIQYF,TGTGCCAGCAGCTCTGCCAGCGGGAACATTCAGTACTTC
TRBJ1-4,TRBV5-5,.,.,CASSLAPSEKLFF,TGTGCCAGCAGTTTGGCGCCTAGTGAAAAACTGTTTTTT
TRBJ2-1,TRBV5-8,TRBD2,.,CASSLTSGRYNEQFF,TGTGCCAGCAGCTTGACGAGCGGGAGGTACAATGAGCAGTTCTTC
TRBJ1-4,TRBV19,.,once,CASSNHQGRVSEKLFF,TGTGCCAGTAGCAATCATCAGGGGCGGGTCAGTGAAAAACTGTTTTTT
TRBJ2-2,TRBV10-3,TRBD2,few,CAITAGTSGGAGGELFF,TGTGCCATCACTGCCGGGACTAGCGGGGGGGCCGGCGGGGAGCTGTTTTTT
TRBJ1-1,TRBV5-3,.,.,CARSPEGIVRGNTEAFF,TGTGCCAGAAGCCCGGAGGGTATAGTTCGGGGGAACACTGAAGCTTTCTTT
TRBJ2-3,TRBV19,TRBD2,.,CASSIDGSGVADTQYF,TGTGCCAGTAGTATAGACGGTAGCGGGGTCGCAGATACGCAGTATTTT
TRBJ1-2,TRBV16,TRBD1,.,CASSRFPGQGSDGYTF,TGTGCCAGCAGCCGTTTTCCGGGACAGGGCTCTGATGGCTACACCTTC
TRBJ1-4,TRBV6-5,.,.,CASSRGVTNEKLFF,TGTGCCAGCAGTCGGGGGGTAACTAATGAAAAACTGTTTTTT
TRBJ2-2,TRBV19,.,.,CASSIQTNTGELFF,TGTGCCAGTAGTATTCAAACTAACACCGGGGAGCTGTTTTTT
TRBJ1-2,TRBV18,.,.,CASSPQTAYGYTF,TGTGCCAGCTCACCACAGACTGCTTATGGCTACACCTTC
TRBJ2-1,TRBV10-1,.,.,CASSDGGYNEQFF,TGCGCCAGCAGTGACGGGGGCTACAATGAGCAGTTCTTC
TRBJ2-4,TRBV19,.,.,CASSIDGHQNIQYF,TGTGCCAGTAGTATCGATGGACATCAAAACATTCAGTACTTC
TRBJ2-5,TRBV4-1,TRBD2,.,CASSQAELAGAETQYF,TGCGCCAGCAGCCAAGCGGAACTAGCGGGAGCGGAGACCCAGTACTTC
TRBJ1-1,TRBV7-9,.,.,CASSLVPQARGFDTEAFF,TGTGCCAGCAGCTTAGTTCCCCAGGCGAGGGGGTTTGACACTGAAGCTTTCTTT
TRBJ2-2,TRBV5-1,TRBD1,.,CASSWAGTVNTGELFF,TGCGCCAGCAGCTGGGCCGGGACAGTGAACACCGGGGAGCTGTTTTTT
TRBJ1-4,TRBV5-4,.,.,CASSLVGAGTNEKLFF,TGTGCCAGCAGCTTGGTGGGGGCTGGAACTAATGAAAAACTGTTTTTT
TRBJ1-3,TRBV3-1/TRBV3-2,.,.,CASSRQWGNTIYF,TGTGCCAGCAGCCGGCAGTGGGGAAACACCATATATTTT
TRBJ2-1,TRBV27,TRBD2,once,CASSLFSIASGLGDNEQFF,TGTGCCAGCAGTTTATTTTCCATCGCCTCGGGACTAGGTGACAATGAGCAGTTCTTC
TRBJ1-2,TRBV28,.,once,CASSSGSYGYTF,TGTGCCAGCAGTTCCGGGTCCTATGGCTACACCTTC
TRBJ2-7,TRBV12-3/TRBV12-4,TRBD1,.,CASSQGVVSYF,TGTGCCAGCAGCCAGGGGGTCGTGAGTTACTTC
TRBJ2-5,TRBV9,TRBD1,.,CARSVATRGGGTGELETQYF,TGTGCCCGCAGCGTAGCTACCCGGGGGGGTGGGACAGGGGAGCTGGAGACCCAGTACTTC
TRBJ1-6,TRBV6-4,.,.,CASSQNNRDPLHF,TGTGCCAGCAGTCAAAACAACAGGGATCCCCTCCACTTT
TRBJ1-3,TRBV20-1,.,once,CSASSYGENGNTIYF,TGCAGTGCTAGTTCGTACGGGGAGAATGGAAACACCATATATTTT
TRBJ2-7,TRBV6-2/TRBV6-3,.,.,CASSLIREPGEQYF,TGTGCCAGCAGCTTAATCCGGGAGCCAGGGGAGCAGTACTTC
TRBJ1-1,TRBV12-3/TRBV12-4,TRBD1,.,CASSGTGVSEAFF,TGTGCCAGCAGCGGGACAGGGGTCTCTGAAGCTTTCTTT
TRBJ1-6,TRBV3-1/TRBV3-2,.,.,CASSLSSNSPLHF,TGTGCCAGCAGCTTAAGCTCTAATTCACCCCTCCACTTT
TRBJ1-1,TRBV5-8,.,.,CASTYARWNTEAFF,TGTGCCAGCACCTACGCCCGGTGGAACACTGAAGCTTTCTTT
TRBJ2-3,TRBV27,TRBD1,.,CASSPDRVTSTDTQYF,TGTGCCAGCAGTCCCGACAGGGTTACTAGCACAGATACGCAGTATTTT
TRBJ1-6,TRBV2,.,.,CASKRGNSPLHF,TGTGCCAGCAAGCGGGGGAATTCACCCCTCCACTTT
TRBJ2-1,TRBV7-9,.,.,CASSLAPGEQFF,TGTGCCAGCAGCTTAGCGCCGGGTGAGCAGTTCTTC
TRBJ1-2,TRBV13,.,once,CASSFRQSGYTF,TGTGCCAGCAGCTTTCGACAGAGTGGCTACACCTTC